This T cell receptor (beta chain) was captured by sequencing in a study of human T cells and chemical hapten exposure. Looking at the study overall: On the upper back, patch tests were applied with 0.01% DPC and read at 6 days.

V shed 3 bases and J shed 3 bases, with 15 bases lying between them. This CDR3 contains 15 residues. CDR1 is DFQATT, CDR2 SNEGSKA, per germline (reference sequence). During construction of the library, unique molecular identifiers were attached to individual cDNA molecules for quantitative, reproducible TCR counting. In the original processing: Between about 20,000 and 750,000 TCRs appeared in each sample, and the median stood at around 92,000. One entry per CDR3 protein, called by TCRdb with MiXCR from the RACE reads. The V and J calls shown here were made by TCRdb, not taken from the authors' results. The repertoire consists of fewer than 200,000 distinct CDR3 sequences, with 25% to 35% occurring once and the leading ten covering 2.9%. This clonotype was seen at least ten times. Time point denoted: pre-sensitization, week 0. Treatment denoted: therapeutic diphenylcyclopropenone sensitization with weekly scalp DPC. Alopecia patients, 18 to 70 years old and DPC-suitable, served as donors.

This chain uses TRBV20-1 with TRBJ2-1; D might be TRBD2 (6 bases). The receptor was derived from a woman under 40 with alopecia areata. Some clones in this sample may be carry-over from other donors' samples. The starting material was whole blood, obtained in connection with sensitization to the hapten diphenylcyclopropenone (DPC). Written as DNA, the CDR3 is TGCAGTGCTAGGGCCGGCGGCGGGGACTACAATGAGCAGTTCTTC. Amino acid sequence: CSARAGGGDYNEQFF.